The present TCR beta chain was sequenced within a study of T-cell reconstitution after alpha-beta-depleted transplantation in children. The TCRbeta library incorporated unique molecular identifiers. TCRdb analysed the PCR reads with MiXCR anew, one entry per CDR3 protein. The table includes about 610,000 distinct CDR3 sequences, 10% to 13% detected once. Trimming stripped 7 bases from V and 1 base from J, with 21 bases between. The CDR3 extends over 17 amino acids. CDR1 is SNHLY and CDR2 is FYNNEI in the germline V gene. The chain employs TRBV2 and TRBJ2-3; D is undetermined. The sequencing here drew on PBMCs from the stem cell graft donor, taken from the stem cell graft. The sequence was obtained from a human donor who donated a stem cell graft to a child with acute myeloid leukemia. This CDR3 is CASKEDSYSSGTDTQYF. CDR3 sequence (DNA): TGTGCCAGCAAGGAAGACTCTTACTCATCTGGCACAGATACGCAGTATTTT.